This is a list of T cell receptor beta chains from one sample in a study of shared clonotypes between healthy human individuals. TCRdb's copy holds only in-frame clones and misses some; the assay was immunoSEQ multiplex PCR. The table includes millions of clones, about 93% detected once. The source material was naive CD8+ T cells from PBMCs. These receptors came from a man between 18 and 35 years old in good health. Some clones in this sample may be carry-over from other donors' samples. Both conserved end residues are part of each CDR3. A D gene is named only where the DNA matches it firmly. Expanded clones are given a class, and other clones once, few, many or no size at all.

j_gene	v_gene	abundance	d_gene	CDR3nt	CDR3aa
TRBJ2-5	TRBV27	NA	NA	TGTGCCAGCAGTTTGGTAGGGGATGAGACCCAGTACTTC	CASSLVGDETQYF
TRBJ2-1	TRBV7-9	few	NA	TGTGCCAGCAGCTTAGGGGCAGAGCTTAGGGAGGAGCAGTTCTTC	CASSLGAELREEQFF
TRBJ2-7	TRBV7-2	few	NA	TGTGCCAGCAGCTTATTCCTCGGCGACGAGCAGTACTTC	CASSLFLGDEQYF
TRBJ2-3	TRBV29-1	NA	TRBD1	TGCAGCGTTGAGGGGGACAGCAACGGACCAGATACGCAGTATTTT	CSVEGDSNGPDTQYF
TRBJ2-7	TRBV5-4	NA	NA	TGTGCCAGCAGCTTTGGGAAAGTCTTTCCCTACGAGCAGTACTTC	CASSFGKVFPYEQYF
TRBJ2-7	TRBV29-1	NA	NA	TGCAGCATCCGGGACGGGACCTACGAGCAGTACTTC	CSIRDGTYEQYF
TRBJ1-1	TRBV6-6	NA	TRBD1	TGTGCCAGCAGTCGTGACAGGGGTAGTGAAGCTTTCTTT	CASSRDRGSEAFF
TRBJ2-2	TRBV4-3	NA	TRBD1	TGCGCCAGCAGCCAAGATGGGGACAGCAGATACACCGGGGAGCTGTTTTTT	CASSQDGDSRYTGELFF
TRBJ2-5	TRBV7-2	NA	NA	TGTGCCAGCAGCTTAGATGAGGAAGAGACCCAGTACTTC	CASSLDEEETQYF
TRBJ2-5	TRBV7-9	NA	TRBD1	TGTGCCAGCAGCTTAGATGGGACAGGGGGACCTTGGGGGACCCAGTACTTC	CASSLDGTGGPWGTQYF
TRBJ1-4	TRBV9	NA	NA	TGTGCCAGCAGCGCCCCGGGGGACGCTAATGAAAAACTGTTTTTT	CASSAPGDANEKLFF
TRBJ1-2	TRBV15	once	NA	TGTGCCACCCTCCAGGGTAGGGATGGAATCTATGGCTACACCTTC	CATLQGRDGIYGYTF
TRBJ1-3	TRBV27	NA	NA	TGTGCCAGCAGGGCGGGCATCTCTGGAAACACCATATATTTT	CASRAGISGNTIYF
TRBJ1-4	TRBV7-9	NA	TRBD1	TGTGCCAGCAGCTCCGGACAGGGGGTTGTCAATGAAAAACTGTTTTTT	CASSSGQGVVNEKLFF
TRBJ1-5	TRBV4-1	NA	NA	TGCGCCAGCAGCCAAGATAACGAGGGGCCCCAGCATTTT	CASSQDNEGPQHF
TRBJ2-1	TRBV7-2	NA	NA	TGTGCCAGCGTAAAGGGGGCGCGGGGGATGTACAATGAGCAGTTCTTC	CASVKGARGMYNEQFF